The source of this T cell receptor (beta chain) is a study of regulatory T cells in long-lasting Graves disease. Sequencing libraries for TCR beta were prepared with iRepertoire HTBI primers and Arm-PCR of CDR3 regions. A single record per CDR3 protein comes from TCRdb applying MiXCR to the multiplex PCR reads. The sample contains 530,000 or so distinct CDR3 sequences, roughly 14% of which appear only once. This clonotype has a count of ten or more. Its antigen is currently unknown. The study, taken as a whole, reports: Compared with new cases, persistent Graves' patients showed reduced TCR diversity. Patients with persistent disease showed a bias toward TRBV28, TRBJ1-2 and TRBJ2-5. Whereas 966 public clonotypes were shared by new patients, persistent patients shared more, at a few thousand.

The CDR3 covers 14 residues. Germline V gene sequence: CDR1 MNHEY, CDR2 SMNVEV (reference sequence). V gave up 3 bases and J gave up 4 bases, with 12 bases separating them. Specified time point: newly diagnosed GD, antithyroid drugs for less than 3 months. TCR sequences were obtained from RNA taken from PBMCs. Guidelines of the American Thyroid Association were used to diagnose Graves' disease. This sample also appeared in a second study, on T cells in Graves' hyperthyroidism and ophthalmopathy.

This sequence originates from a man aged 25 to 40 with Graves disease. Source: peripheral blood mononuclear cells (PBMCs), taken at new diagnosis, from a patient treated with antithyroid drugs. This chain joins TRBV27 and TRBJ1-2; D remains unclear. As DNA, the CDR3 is TGTGCCAGCAGTTTGAAATATGGACTCTATGGCTACACCTTC. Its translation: CASSLKYGLYGYTF.